The clone carrying this T cell receptor (beta chain) appeared a few times. Its cognate antigen is unknown. The sample is drawn from a study of CD8 T cells in ankylosing spondylitis. Study results and caveats: A motif in TCR beta, a set of under ten highly homologous variants, appeared characteristic of ankylosing spondylitis blood.

Trimming stripped 4 bases from V and 3 bases from J, with 12 bases between. Germline V lookup: CDR1 LGHNA, CDR2 YSLEER. This CDR3 region has 14 residues. MiXCR was run by TCRdb on the 5' RACE reads, yielding one entry per CDR3 protein. The sample holds about 840,000 distinct CDR3 sequences, roughly 10% seen once. Sequenced: blood, either unsorted or a sorted T cell fraction (not recorded which). The J gene is TRBJ1-2, the V gene TRBV4-3; D is perhaps TRBD1 (6 bases). The sequence came from a male donor with ankylosing spondylitis. The CDR3 here is CASSRRGADYGYTF. DNA of the CDR3: TGCGCCAGCAGCCGAAGGGGGGCGGACTATGGCTACACCTTC.